The 15 T cell receptor beta chains in this list originate from one sample, sequenced in a study of post-analysis software for immune sequencing data. No antigen has been assigned to these receptors. The TCR beta cDNA libraries contained unique molecular identifiers. TCRdb recomputed calls from the PCR reads with MiXCR, one row per CDR3 protein. Seen here are roughly 600,000 distinct CDR3 sequences, roughly 47% observed once, and the top ten hold 1.7%. Study-wide results and caveats: Controls showed lower frequencies than patients for several TRBV segments, and TRBV5-6, TRBV5-1 and TRBV20-1 were among these.

The sequenced sample consisted of blood. Receptors originate from a girl aged 10-17 years with multiple sclerosis.

The chain carries TRBV12-3 or TRBV12-4 and TRBJ1-1; D unresolved. The CDR3 sequence is 13 residues long. V shed 5 bases and J shed 1 base, with 8 bases lying between them. CDR3 in DNA: TGTGCCAGCAGTCTCCCCTGGAACACTGAAGCTTTCTTT. This translates into CASSLPWNTEAFF.

The genes are TRBV11-3 and TRBJ2-3; D unclear. V was trimmed by 0 bases and J by 5 bases, leaving 9 bases between them. CDR1 is SGHNT, CDR2 YENEEA, per germline. This CDR3 comprises 14 residues. In DNA form, the CDR3 reads TGTGCCAGCAGCTTAGAACCACAGAAAGATACGCAGTATTTT. This encodes CASSLEPQKDTQYF.

This clonotype occurred a few times. This chain connects TRBV10-3 to TRBJ2-5; D is perhaps TRBD1 (7 bases). Trimming cost V 6 bases and J 3 bases, with 11 bases left between them. CDR1 is ENHRY and CDR2 is SYGVKD in the germline V gene. The CDR3 spans 13 residues. CDR3 DNA: TGTGCCATCAGGGAGGGGGCTGAAGAGACCCAGTACTTC. It yields the protein CAIREGAEETQYF.

This clonotype appeared a few times. V and J are TRBV5-1 and TRBJ2-3; no reliable D call. Germline-derived CDR1 and CDR2 are SGHRS and YFSETQ. The germline V and J ends were trimmed by 4 bases and 0 bases, with 12 bases remaining between them. This CDR3 contains 15 residues. CDR3 bases: TGCGCCAGCAGCCCCCCGTCCCGGAGCACAGATACGCAGTATTTT. Amino acid sequence: CASSPPSRSTDTQYF.

The V and J genes are TRBV10-3 and TRBJ2-4, with D perhaps matching TRBD2 (5 bases). Between the trimmed V and J ends, which lost 2 bases and 2 bases, there was a span of 7 bases. The germline V gene has CDR1 ENHRY and CDR2 SYGVKD. This CDR3 spans 14 amino acids. The CDR3 DNA follows: TGTGCCATCAGTGAGGAGGGAACCAAAAACATTCAGTACTTC. Translating it yields CAISEEGTKNIQYF.

This clonotype showed up many times. The CDR3 DNA sequence: TGTGCCAGCAGCCCTACAGATACGCAGTATTTT. Its protein product is CASSPTDTQYF. This rearrangement joins TRBV12-3 or TRBV12-4 to TRBJ2-3; no firm D call. V lost 6 bases, J lost 3 bases, and 4 bases lay in between. The CDR3 covers 11 residues.

J is TRBJ2-7 and V is TRBV11-2; 14 nucleotides match TRBD2. The end of the DNA aligns better with TRBJ2-4, so the J call may be wrong. The CDR3 covers 15 residues. The germline V gene encodes CDR1 SGHAT and CDR2 FQNNGV. CDR3 sequence reads: CASSLTSGGEHIQYF. In DNA form, the CDR3 reads TGTGCCAGCAGCTTGACTAGCGGGGGGGAGCACATTCAGTACTTC.

The table lists this clonotype with a few counts. The CDR3 DNA follows: TGCGCCAGCAGCTTGTTATCGTCCGCAGCCGAGCAGTACTTC. This translates into CASSLLSSAAEQYF. This rearrangement joins TRBV5-1 to TRBJ2-7; no clear D gene. The germline V gene encodes CDR1 SGHRS and CDR2 YFSETQ. There are 14 residues in the CDR3. With 1 base removed from V and 6 bases from J, the gap between germline ends came to 14 bases.

This clonotype has a handful of counts. This chain joins TRBV29-1 and TRBJ2-1; D is unclear. The CDR3 is made up of 13 amino acids. Germline V gene sequence: CDR1 SQVTM, CDR2 ANQGSEA. Trimming took 6 bases from V and 1 from J, leaving 10 bases between them. The CDR3 coding sequence is TGCAGCGTCGGCGGACGGTCCTACAATGAGCAGTTCTTC. It yields the protein CSVGGRSYNEQFF.

The chain carries TRBV13 and TRBJ2-1; TRBD2 agrees at 12 bases. The germline gives CDR1 PRHDT, CDR2 FYEKMQ (reference sequence). With 3 bases clipped from V and 7 bases from J, the junction kept 7 bases outside the gene matches. The CDR3 consists of 16 residues. CDR3 bases: TGTGCCAGCAGCTTTACCGGACTAGCGGGGCAAAATGAGCAGTTCTTC. Encoded protein: CASSFTGLAGQNEQFF.

V gene TRBV14 combines with J gene TRBJ2-6; D tentatively fits TRBD1 or TRBD2 (5 bases each). Germline V CDR1 and CDR2: SGHDN, FVKESK. The CDR3 length is 21 residues. V was trimmed by 1 base and J by 0 bases, leaving 22 bases between them. The chain's CDR3 is CASSQVAARVGAYSGANVLTF. In DNA form, the CDR3 reads TGTGCCAGCAGCCAAGTGGCAGCGCGGGTAGGGGCATACTCTGGGGCCAACGTCCTGACTTTC. The full variable domain, its missing parts supplied by reference TRBV14 and TRBJ2-6, is EAGVTQFPSHSVIEKGQTVTLRCDPISGHDNLYWYRRVMGKEIKFLLHFVKESKQDESGMPNNRFLAERTGGTYSTLKVQPAELEDSGVYFCASSQVAARVGAYSGANVLTFGAGSRLTVL.

This clonotype was counted between two and nine times. The chain uses TRBV4-1 and TRBJ2-7; TRBD2 aligns across 9 bases. CDR1 and CDR2 (germline): MGHRA, YSYEKL. The CDR3 covers 16 residues. The trim removed 1 base at V and 4 bases at J, leaving 8 bases unmatched. Here the CDR3 reads CASSQGITSGLYEQYF. The CDR3 region has the DNA TGCGCCAGCAGCCAAGGTATAACTAGCGGGTTGTACGAGCAGTACTTC.

This clonotype was picked up a small number of times. This sequence joins TRBV10-3 and TRBJ2-1, with 8 bases that match TRBD2. The CDR3 is 15 residues long. Germline V gives CDR1 ENHRY, CDR2 SYGVKD. Losses at the gene ends were 5 bases for V and 3 bases for J; bases not matched to a gene: 6. The CDR3 nucleotides are TGTGCCATCAGTTCGACTAGCGCATACTACAATGAGCAGTTCTTC. Translation: CAISSTSAYYNEQFF.

V is TRBV20-1 and J is TRBJ2-1; D not resolved. Trimming left V 5 bases short and J 7 bases short, with 18 bases between. CDR3 size: 14 residues. CDR1 is DFQATT, CDR2 SNEGSKA, per germline (reference sequence). The CDR3 DNA is TGCAGTGCTCCCAGACGACTCCTCGGGAATGAGCAGTTCTTC. Translation gives CSAPRRLLGNEQFF.

There are a few counts of this clonotype. V usage is TRBV12-3 or TRBV12-4 and J usage is TRBJ1-2; D is unclear. This CDR3 contains 11 residues. V was cut by 11 bases and J by 2 bases, with 9 bases left in between. In DNA, the CDR3 is TGTGCCCAAGCCATCAACTATGGCTACACCTTC. This codes for CAQAINYGYTF.